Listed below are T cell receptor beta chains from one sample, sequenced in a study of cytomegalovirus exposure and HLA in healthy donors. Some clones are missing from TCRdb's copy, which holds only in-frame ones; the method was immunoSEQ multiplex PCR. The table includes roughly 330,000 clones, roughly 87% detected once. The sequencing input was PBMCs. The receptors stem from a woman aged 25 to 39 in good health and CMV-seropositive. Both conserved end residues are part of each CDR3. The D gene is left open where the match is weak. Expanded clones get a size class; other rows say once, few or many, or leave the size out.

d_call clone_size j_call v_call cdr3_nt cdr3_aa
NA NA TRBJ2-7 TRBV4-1 TGCGCCAGCAGCCAATTCCCTCCGGACCGGATGCTTGGGTACGAGCAGTACTTC CASSQFPPDRMLGYEQYF
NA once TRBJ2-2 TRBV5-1 TGCGCCAGCAGCCCGGAAACGACGGGTAACCGGGAGCTGTTTTTT CASSPETTGNRELFF
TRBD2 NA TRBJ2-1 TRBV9 TGTGCCAGCAGCGCAGCGGGACCCTACAATGAGCAGTTCTTC CASSAAGPYNEQFF
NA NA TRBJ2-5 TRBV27 TGTGCCAGCGGCTACACGGGAGTAGGGCAAGAGACCCAGTACTTC CASGYTGVGQETQYF
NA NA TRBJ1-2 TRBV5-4 TGTGCCAGCAGCTTGGAGGGCAGGGAAAAGGGCTACACCTTC CASSLEGREKGYTF
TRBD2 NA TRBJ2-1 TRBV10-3 TGTGCCATCAGTCAGCGGGAATTCGATGAGCAGTTCTTC CAISQREFDEQFF
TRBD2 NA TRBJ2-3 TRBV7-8 TGTGCCAGCAGCCCGCGGACTAGCGGGGGGGCCACAGATACGCAGTATTTT CASSPRTSGGATDTQYF
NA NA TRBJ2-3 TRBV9 TGTGCCAGCAGAAGAGAGCCGACAGATACGCAGTATTTT CASRREPTDTQYF
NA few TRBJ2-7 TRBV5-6 TGTGCCAGCAGCTTGGGTAGGGGATCCGAGCAGTACTTC CASSLGRGSEQYF
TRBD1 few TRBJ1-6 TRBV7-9 TGTGCCTCAGCGGGGGACAGGGGGTTTTCACCCCTCCACTTT CASAGDRGFSPLHF
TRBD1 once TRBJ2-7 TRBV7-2 TGTGCCAGCAGCAAGGACAGGGGTTCAACCTACGAGCAGTACTTC CASSKDRGSTYEQYF
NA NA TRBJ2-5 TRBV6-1 TGTGCCACAGAGGGGACCGCGTACCAAGAGACCCAGTACTTC CATEGTAYQETQYF
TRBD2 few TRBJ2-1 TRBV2 TGTGCCAGCAGCGTGAGCGGGAGGGCCCACAATGAGCAGTTCTTC CASSVSGRAHNEQFF
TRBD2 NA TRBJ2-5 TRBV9 TGTGCCAGCAGCGTAGGGACTAGCCAAGAGACCCAGTACTTC CASSVGTSQETQYF
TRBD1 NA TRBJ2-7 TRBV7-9 TGTGCCAGCAGCAACTCTCATCACACAGGGGGCTACGAGCAGTACTTC CASSNSHHTGGYEQYF
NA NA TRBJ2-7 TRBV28 TGTGCCAGCAGTGGCAGCGGGTTCGGCGGCCACGAGCAGTACTTC CASSGSGFGGHEQYF
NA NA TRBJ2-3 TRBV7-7 TGTGCCAGCAGCTTTAGGGCAGGACCCACAGATACGCAGTATTTT CASSFRAGPTDTQYF
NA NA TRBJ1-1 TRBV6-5 TGTGCCAGCAAAGGCCGCGGAGGGGACACTGAAGCTTTCTTT CASKGRGGDTEAFF
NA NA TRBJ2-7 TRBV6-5 TGTGCCAGCAGCAAACAGGGACTCCGGCACGAGCAGTACTTC CASSKQGLRHEQYF
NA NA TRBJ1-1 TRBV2 TGTGCCAGCAGACCGACTCGGGTTGCTGAAGCTTTCTTT CASRPTRVAEAFF
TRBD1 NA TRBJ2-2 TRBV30 TGTGCCGGTATGCCCGGGACAGGGAACACCGGGGAGCTGTTTTTT CAGMPGTGNTGELFF
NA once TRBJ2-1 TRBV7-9 TGTGCCAGCAGCTCTAGCGTAAGGGGGAACAATGAGCAGTTCTTC CASSSSVRGNNEQFF
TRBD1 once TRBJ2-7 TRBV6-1 TGTGCCAGCAGTGAAGAGGCAGGGGGCGCCTACGAGCAGTACTTC CASSEEAGGAYEQYF
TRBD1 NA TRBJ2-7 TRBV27 TGTGCCAGCAGTTTAGCCGGGACAGGGACCTACGAGCAGTACTTC CASSLAGTGTYEQYF
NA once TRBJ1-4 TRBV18 TGTGCCAGCTCACCACGTGAAGCCAGGGCAACTAATGAAAAACTGTTTTTT CASSPREARATNEKLFF
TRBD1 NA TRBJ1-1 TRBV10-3 TGTGCCATCAGAATGGACAGGGTGAACACTGAAGCTTTCTTT CAIRMDRVNTEAFF
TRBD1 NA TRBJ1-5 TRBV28 TGTGCCAGCAGTCCCGGGACAGGGGTTAATCAGCCCCAGCATTTT CASSPGTGVNQPQHF
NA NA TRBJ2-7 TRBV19 TGTGCCAGTACCCCGAGTGCCCGTGGCTCCTACGAGCAGTACTTC CASTPSARGSYEQYF
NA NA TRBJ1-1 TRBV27 TGTGCCAGCACCCCAGGGGCGCGGAACACTGAAGCTTTCTTT CASTPGARNTEAFF
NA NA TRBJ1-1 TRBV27 TGTGCCAGCAGTTTAGAGCCGGGTAAGAACACTGAAGCTTTCTTT CASSLEPGKNTEAFF
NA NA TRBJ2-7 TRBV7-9 TGTGCCAGCAGCATTGGGCTCTCCGAGGGCTCCTACGAGCAGTACTTC CASSIGLSEGSYEQYF
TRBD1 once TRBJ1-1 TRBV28 TGTGCCAGCAGTAACAGGGGGAAGGACACTGAAGCTTTCTTT CASSNRGKDTEAFF
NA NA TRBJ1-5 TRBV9 TGTGCCAGCAGCGTAGGGGTAAATCAGCCCCAGCATTTT CASSVGVNQPQHF
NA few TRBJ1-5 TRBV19 TGTGCCAGTAGTATCTCAGCAGGGGGCAATCAGCCCCAGCATTTT CASSISAGGNQPQHF
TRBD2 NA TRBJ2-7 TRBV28 TGTGCCAGCAGTGCTAGCGGGGTCTACGAGCAGTACTTC CASSASGVYEQYF
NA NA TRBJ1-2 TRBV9 TGTGCCAGCAGCGTAGCCGGCCACTATGGCTACACCTTC CASSVAGHYGYTF
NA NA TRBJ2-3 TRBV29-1 TGCAGCGTTGTTTCAGGGGGGGGCACAGATACGCAGTATTTT CSVVSGGGTDTQYF
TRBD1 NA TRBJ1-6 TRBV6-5 TGTGCCAGCAAAAGGGACAGCCAGCCCTATTCACCCCTCCACTTT CASKRDSQPYSPLHF
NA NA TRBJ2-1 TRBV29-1 TGCAGCGTTGATTTCCCCGGGGATTGGCAGAAATACAATGAGCAGTTCTTC CSVDFPGDWQKYNEQFF
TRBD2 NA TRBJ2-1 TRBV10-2 TGCGCCAGCAAGGTGCGGGGGGGCTCCTACAATGAGCAGTTCTTC CASKVRGGSYNEQFF
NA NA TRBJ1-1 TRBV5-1 TGCGCCAGCAGCTTGTCAGTTCAGGGGTGGCCTATGAACACTGAAGCTTTCTTT CASSLSVQGWPMNTEAFF
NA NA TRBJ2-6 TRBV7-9 TGTGCCAGCAGCCACGACAGCCCCTCTGGGGCCAACGTCCTGACTTTC CASSHDSPSGANVLTF
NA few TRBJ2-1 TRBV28 TGTGCCAGCAGTTGGGTATATTCGGATGAGCAGTTCTTC CASSWVYSDEQFF
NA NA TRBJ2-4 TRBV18 TGTGCCAGCTCACCATCATCCGGGGCGTACATTCAGTACTTC CASSPSSGAYIQYF
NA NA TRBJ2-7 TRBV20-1 TGCAGTGCTAGAGATCCCGGGGAGCAGTACTTC CSARDPGEQYF
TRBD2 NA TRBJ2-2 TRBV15 TGTGCCACCAGCAGAACGGGGGGGAACACCGGGGAGCTGTTTTTT CATSRTGGNTGELFF
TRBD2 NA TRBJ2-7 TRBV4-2 TGTGCCAGCAGCCAACCGCGGGGGGAAACCTACGAGCAGTACTTC CASSQPRGETYEQYF
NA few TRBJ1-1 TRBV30 TGTGCCGGACGAGGGGTTGTGAACACTGAAGCTTTCTTT CAGRGVVNTEAFF
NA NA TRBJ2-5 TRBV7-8 TGTGCCAGCAGCTTAGCGCTAGAGACCCAGTACTTC CASSLALETQYF
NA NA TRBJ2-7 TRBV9 TGTGCCAGCAGCCCCGGCAGGGTCTACGAGCAGTACTTC CASSPGRVYEQYF
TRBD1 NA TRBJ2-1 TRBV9 TGTGCCAGCAGCGTAGTTGGGACAGGGGGCTGGAATGAGCAGTTCTTC CASSVVGTGGWNEQFF
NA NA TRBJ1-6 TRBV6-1 TGTGCCAGCAGTGAAAGTCTGGCGGACGCTAATTCACCCCTCCACTTT CASSESLADANSPLHF
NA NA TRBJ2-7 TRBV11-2 TGTGCCAGCAGCCCCAATTTGGGCTCCTACGAGCAGTACTTC CASSPNLGSYEQYF
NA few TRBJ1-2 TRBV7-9 TGTGCCAGCAGCCTTATTCCCGAAGGGTACTATGGCTACACCTTC CASSLIPEGYYGYTF
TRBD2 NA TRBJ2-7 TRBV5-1 TGCGCCAGCAGCTCTGCGACTAGCAGCTACGAGCAGTACTTC CASSSATSSYEQYF